The rows below give T cell receptor beta chains drawn from one sample of a study of blood T cell repertoires in COVID-19. Method: immunoSEQ multiplex PCR; TCRdb's copy keeps in-frame clones and lacks some. The sample comprises 200,000 to 300,000 clones, about 87% of which are singletons, and approximately 2.5% rests with the top ten. Sequencing was done on a sample of PBMCs or T cells enriched from blood (not recorded which). These receptors all stem from a woman aged 35 to 49 with acute COVID-19. CDR3s include the opening cysteine and the closing phenylalanine or tryptophan. D genes are given only for firm matches. A row's size may be missing; if present it is once, few, many or a size class.

len	abundance	v_gene	d_gene	j_gene	CDR3nt	CDR3aa
15	NA	TRBV4-1	NA	TRBJ1-5	TGCGCCAGCAGCCAAGTGGACCGGGGGAGTCAGCCCCAGCATTTT	CASSQVDRGSQPQHF
15	NA	TRBV9	TRBD2	TRBJ2-1	TGTGCCAGCAGCGTCGGAGCGGGAGGAGCCACTGAGCAGTTCTTC	CASSVGAGGATEQFF
15	few	TRBV19	NA	TRBJ1-6	TGTGCCAGCGCCGCGGAAGCAGCCTATAATTCACCCCTCCACTTT	CASAAEAAYNSPLHF
13	NA	TRBV29-1	TRBD1	TRBJ1-3	TGCAGCGTTGCTCAGGGGGCCAGAAACACCATATATTTT	CSVAQGARNTIYF
17	NA	TRBV5-1	TRBD1	TRBJ1-6	TGCGCCAGCAGCTCAGTAAGGGGGACAGGGGGAAATTCACCCCTCCACTTT	CASSSVRGTGGNSPLHF
15	once	TRBV5-6	NA	TRBJ1-3	TGTGCCAGCAGCCTGGGCGGGATCTCTGGAAACACCATATATTTT	CASSLGGISGNTIYF
19	NA	TRBV5-1	TRBD2	TRBJ2-3	TGCGCCAGCAGCTCGGGACTAGCGGGAGGCGTTGCTAGCACAGATACGCAGTATTTT	CASSSGLAGGVASTDTQYF
12	NA	TRBV7-2	NA	TRBJ2-5	TGTGCCAGCAGCTTAGTTACGGGGACCCAGTACTTC	CASSLVTGTQYF
13	NA	TRBV21-1	NA	TRBJ1-1	TGTGCCAGTTCTCTCTACCGTAGGGAGGGAGCTTTCTTT	CASSLYRREGAFF
13	once	TRBV7-6	NA	TRBJ1-3	TGTGCCAGCTCCCGGACAGCTGGAAACACCATATATTTT	CASSRTAGNTIYF
13	NA	TRBV19	TRBD1	TRBJ1-5	TGTGCCAGTAGAGGGGCAGGGGGCCAGCCCCAGCATTTT	CASRGAGGQPQHF
16	NA	TRBV25-1	TRBD1	TRBJ1-6	TGTGCCAGCAGCCGAGGACAGGGAAGTTATAATTCACCCCTCCACTTT	CASSRGQGSYNSPLHF
15	once	TRBV5-1	NA	TRBJ1-2	TGCGCCAGCAGCCCGGAGGGCAACAGCAACTATGGCTACACCTTC	CASSPEGNSNYGYTF
14	NA	TRBV19	TRBD1	TRBJ1-1	TGTGCCAGTAGTATAGGGACAGGGAACACTGAAGCTTTCTTT	CASSIGTGNTEAFF
15	NA	TRBV7-2	NA	TRBJ2-3	TGTGCCAGCAGTTCGGTTGGCAGACTCACAGATACGCAGTATTTT	CASSSVGRLTDTQYF
14	NA	TRBV12-5	TRBD1	TRBJ1-5	TGTGCTAGTGGTTTAGGACAGGGTGATCAGCCCCAGCATTTT	CASGLGQGDQPQHF
15	NA	TRBV21-1	NA	TRBJ2-1	TGTGCCAGCAGCCTGGGACTCTACTCCTACAATGAGCAGTTCTTC	CASSLGLYSYNEQFF
15	NA	TRBV7-2	NA	TRBJ1-3	TGTGCCAGCAGTCCGGACGGGCGGGAAGGAAACACCATATATTTT	CASSPDGREGNTIYF
14	NA	TRBV9	NA	TRBJ2-5	TGTGCCAGCAGCGTAGGGACTATACAAGAGACCCAGTACTTC	CASSVGTIQETQYF
15	NA	TRBV19	TRBD1	TRBJ1-1	TGTGCCAGCCGGACAGGGGGCGGTGGGAACACTGAAGCTTTCTTT	CASRTGGGGNTEAFF
15	NA	TRBV7-2	NA	TRBJ1-5	TGTGCCAGCAGCTTAGGAGACACAGACAATCAGCCCCAGCATTTT	CASSLGDTDNQPQHF
14	NA	TRBV2	NA	TRBJ1-3	TGTGCCAGCAATCAGGCGGGAGCTGGAAACACCATATATTTT	CASNQAGAGNTIYF
12	few	TRBV6-1	NA	TRBJ1-5	TGTGCCAGCAGTGAGGACAACCAGCCCCAGCATTTT	CASSEDNQPQHF
14	NA	TRBV7-2	NA	TRBJ1-5	TGTGCCAGCAGCTTAGGCAGGGCTGCTCAGCCCCAGCATTTT	CASSLGRAAQPQHF
18	NA	TRBV5-1	TRBD1	TRBJ2-2	TGCGCCAGCAGCTTGGTGGGACAGGGGTCGGCGAACACCGGGGAGCTGTTTTTT	CASSLVGQGSANTGELFF
12	NA	TRBV3-1/TRBV3-2	NA	TRBJ1-1	TGTGCCAGCAGCCAAGCAGGGATTGAAGCTTTCTTT	CASSQAGIEAFF
17	NA	TRBV19	TRBD2	TRBJ2-7	TGTGCCAGTAGACGGACTAGCGGGGGCTCTAGCTCCTACGAGCAGTACTTC	CASRRTSGGSSSYEQYF
16	NA	TRBV9	TRBD1	TRBJ1-3	TGTGCCAGCAGCGCCGTGTCGGGACAGGGGGTGAACACCATATATTTT	CASSAVSGQGVNTIYF
15	NA	TRBV2	NA	TRBJ1-4	TGTGCCAGCAGTGAACAGAACCTTACTAATGAAAAACTGTTTTTT	CASSEQNLTNEKLFF
14	NA	TRBV6-5	NA	TRBJ1-5	TGTGCCAGCAGGCCAACAGGGAGCAATCAGCCCCAGCATTTT	CASRPTGSNQPQHF
16	NA	TRBV9	TRBD1	TRBJ1-6	TGTGCCAGCAGCGCAACAGGGGGTCCTCCGAATTCACCCCTCCACTTT	CASSATGGPPNSPLHF
12	NA	TRBV2	NA	TRBJ1-1	TGTGCCAGTATACAGGTCGTCACTGAAGCTTTCTTT	CASIQVVTEAFF
13	once	TRBV12-3/TRBV12-4	NA	TRBJ1-2	TGTGCCAGCAGTTTACTTGCTAACTATGGCTACACCTTC	CASSLLANYGYTF
14	NA	TRBV6-6	TRBD2	TRBJ2-5	TGTGCCAGCAGCGAGAGTAGCGGGGAAGAGACCCAGTACTTC	CASSESSGEETQYF
13	once	TRBV19	NA	TRBJ2-1	TGTGCCAGTAGTATAGATAGGGGCTATGAGCAGTTCTTC	CASSIDRGYEQFF
16	NA	TRBV5-1	TRBD2	TRBJ2-1	TGCGCCAGCAGGGACTGGGGACTAGCGGGAGCCAATGAGCAGTTCTTC	CASRDWGLAGANEQFF
15	NA	TRBV15	TRBD1	TRBJ1-2	TGTGCCACCAGCAGAGAGGAACAGGGGCGAGACGGCTACACCTTC	CATSREEQGRDGYTF
15	NA	TRBV3-1/TRBV3-2	TRBD1	TRBJ1-5	TGTGCCAGCAGTCCGACAGGGGGCCCTAATCAGCCCCAGCATTTT	CASSPTGGPNQPQHF
14	NA	TRBV30	TRBD1	TRBJ1-2	TGTGCCTGGAGGCTCAGGGGGACTAACTATGGCTACACCTTC	CAWRLRGTNYGYTF
14	once	TRBV7-9	NA	TRBJ1-5	TGTGCCAGCAGCCCTGACCTTGAACAGGGTGCCCAGCATTTT	CASSPDLEQGAQHF